Listed here are 18 T cell receptor beta chains from one sample, sequenced in a study of radiation and T cells in renal cell carcinoma. The data were produced by immunoSEQ multiplex PCR, yet TCRdb's version contains in-frame clones alone and is incomplete. The top ten clones hold about 30% of a sample with tens of thousands of clones, 80% of them seen once. Time point reported: blood 2 weeks post-SBRT. Treatment defined: 15 Gy SBRT to primary tumor, nephrectomy 4 weeks later. The sample in question was blood, obtained from a patient whose treatment included radiotherapy and nephrectomy. These TCRs come from a woman aged 65 to 85 with renal cell carcinoma.

V is TRBV5-1 and J is TRBJ1-6, with 11 bases fitting TRBD1. From germline, CDR1 is SGHRS and CDR2 YFSETQ. J was trimmed by 8 bases and V by 4 bases; bases with no gene match: 5. The CDR3 spans 15 residues. CDR3 residues: CASSRRTGGDSPLHF. Here the CDR3 DNA reads TGCGCCAGCAGCCGCCGGACAGGGGGCGATTCACCCCTCCACTTT.

The gene calls are TRBV6-6 and TRBJ2-3; possible D gene TRBD1, 6 bases. The ends were cut back, 5 bases at V and 1 base at J, with 13 bases in the middle. Germline V gives CDR1 MNHNY, CDR2 SVGAGI (reference sequence). This CDR3 has 15 residues. As DNA, the CDR3 is TGTGCCAGCAGTAAGCAGGGGTGGGGCACAGATACGCAGTATTTT. Translated, it gives CASSKQGWGTDTQYF.

The V gene is TRBV28, the J gene TRBJ2-7; 7 positions agree with TRBD2. The CDR3 totals 16 residues. Germline V gives CDR1 MDHEN, CDR2 SYDVKM. The ends lost 3 bases at V and 3 bases at J; junction bases unmatched: 11. CDR3 coding DNA: TGTGCCAGCAGTTTCCACCTAGCGGAACTGAACTACGAGCAGTACTTC. This translates into CASSFHLAELNYEQYF.

The rearrangement links TRBV5-5 to TRBJ2-2; 11 bases match TRBD2. The CDR3 is made up of 16 amino acids. The germline CDR1 and CDR2 sequences are SGHKS and YYEKEE (reference sequence). V trimming: 3 bases; J trimming: 3 bases; junction bases outside the gene matches: 4. CDR3 DNA: TGTGCCAGCAGCTCCGGGACTAGCGGTTACACCGGGGAGCTGTTTTTT. Protein sequence: CASSSGTSGYTGELFF. Complete variable domain (other parts from reference TRBV5-5 and TRBJ2-2): DAGVTQSPTHLIKTRGQQVTLRCSPISGHKSVSWYQQVLGQGPQFIFQYYEKEERGRGNFPDRFSARQFPNYSSELNVNALLLGDSALYLCASSSGTSGYTGELFFGEGSRLTVL.

The rearrangement links TRBV19 to TRBJ2-2, with D possibly TRBD2 on 6 matching bases. The CDR3 contains 12 residues. Germline CDR1 LNHDA, CDR2 SQIVND (reference sequence). Trimming stripped 6 bases from V and 10 bases from J, with 12 bases between. The DNA for the CDR3 is TGTGCCAGTAGAAAAATAGCGGAGGAGCTGTTTTTT. This encodes CASRKIAEELFF.

The chain has TRBV2 and TRBJ1-3; D ambiguous. This CDR3 region has 13 residues. Between the trimmed V and J ends, which lost 6 bases and 1 base, there was a span of 7 bases. In germline, CDR1 is SNHLY, CDR2 FYNNEI. The CDR3 DNA reads as TGTGCCAGCAGACCACAATCTGGAAACACCATATATTTT. As protein: CASRPQSGNTIYF. Full variable domain (remainder filled in from reference TRBV2 and TRBJ1-3): EPEVTQTPSHQVTQMGQEVILRCVPISNHLYFYWYRQILGQKVEFLVSFYNNEISEKSEIFDDQFSVERPDGSNFTLKIRSTKLEDSAMYFCASRPQSGNTIYFGEGSWLTVV.

This rearrangement joins TRBV5-3 to TRBJ2-6, with a possible D match to TRBD2 (6 bases). TRBV5-3 is labeled an ORF, and its function is uncertain. The CDR3 extends over 15 amino acids. V was cut by 4 bases and J by 3 bases, with 11 bases left in between. The CDR3: CARSMRGGGANVLTF. The DNA for the CDR3 is TGTGCCAGAAGCATGAGGGGAGGTGGGGCCAACGTCCTGACTTTC.

The V gene is TRBV9, the J gene TRBJ2-2; TRBD1 agrees at 8 bases. CDR3 size: 16 residues. V shed 0 bases, J shed 3 bases, and the junction held 4 bases outside the gene matches. CDR1 SGDLS and CDR2 YYNGEE come from the germline V gene. CDR3 residues: CASSVGDRTYTGELFF. CDR3 DNA: TGTGCCAGCAGCGTAGGGGACAGGACGTACACCGGGGAGCTGTTTTTT. The whole variable domain, remainder taken from reference TRBV9 and TRBJ2-2, is DSGVTQTPKHLITATGQRVTLRCSPRSGDLSVYWYQQSLDQGLQFLIQYYNGEERAKGNILERFSAQQFPDLHSELNLSSLELGDSALYFCASSVGDRTYTGELFFGEGSRLTVL.

The CDR3 bases are TGCGCCAGCAGTGATTCTAGCGGGGTATTCGAGCAGTACTTC. As protein: CASSDSSGVFEQYF. This chain uses TRBV10-2 with TRBJ2-7; 9 bases align to TRBD2. CDR1 and CDR2 (germline): WSHSY, SAAADI. V lost 3 bases to trimming and J lost 6 bases; unmatched junction nucleotides: 6. The CDR3 sequence is 14 residues long.

V usage is TRBV6-5 and J usage is TRBJ2-1; D is unresolved. The germline gives CDR1 MNHEY, CDR2 SVGAGI. There are 13 residues in the CDR3. The V end lost 2 bases, the J end lost 3 bases, and 5 bases lay between the germline ends. The CDR3: CASSYDSYNEQFF. The DNA for the CDR3 is TGTGCCAGCAGTTACGATAGCTACAATGAGCAGTTCTTC.

The rearrangement joins TRBV29-1 to TRBJ2-1, with 9 positions matching TRBD2. Germline V gives CDR1 SQVTM, CDR2 ANQGSEA. CDR3 length: 19 residues. Trimming took 3 bases from V and 0 from J; bases not matched to a gene: 15. The CDR3 sequence is CSVEDPGGGVHSSYNEQFF. CDR3 DNA: TGCAGCGTTGAGGATCCGGGCGGGGGGGTACACAGCTCCTACAATGAGCAGTTCTTC.

The genes are TRBV19 and TRBJ2-1, with D possibly being TRBD1 (7 bases). This CDR3 spans 15 amino acids. V shed 7 bases and J shed 0 bases, with 13 bases lying between them. The germline gives CDR1 LNHDA, CDR2 SQIVND (reference sequence). This CDR3 is CASTPGGSSYNEQFF. CDR3 coding DNA: TGTGCCAGTACCCCAGGGGGGAGCTCCTACAATGAGCAGTTCTTC.

The chain couples TRBV30 to TRBJ2-3, with D perhaps TRBD2 (6 bases). Per germline, CDR1 GTSNPN and CDR2 SVGIG (reference sequence). Deletions cut 0 bases from V and 7 bases from J, with 14 bases between. The CDR3 is 14 residues long. Written as DNA, the CDR3 is TGTGCCTGGAGTGTATTCGGGAGATGGTATACGCAGTATTTT. It translates to CAWSVFGRWYTQYF.

The chain uses TRBV12-5 and TRBJ2-1; 10 positions agree with TRBD2. The J segment lost 5 bases and the V segment lost 3 bases, leaving 10 bases of the junction unmatched. Looked up from germline, CDR1 is LGHNT and CDR2 is FRNRAP. This CDR3 is 17 amino acids long. This CDR3 is CASGFRAGGLGDNEQFF. The CDR3 nucleotides read TGTGCTAGTGGTTTCAGAGCGGGGGGGCTCGGAGACAATGAGCAGTTCTTC.

The rearrangement uses TRBV27 and TRBJ1-6; D ambiguous. The CDR3 runs 14 residues. Per germline, CDR1 MNHEY and CDR2 SMNVEV (reference sequence). Trimming left V 4 bases short and J 5 bases short, with 9 bases between. CDR3 loop: CASSWAANNSPLHF. DNA of the CDR3: TGTGCCAGCAGTTGGGCAGCTAATAATTCACCCCTCCACTTT.

This clone has only one observation. The chain joins TRBV6-1 to TRBJ2-7; D is unclear. Germline values: CDR1 MNHNS, CDR2 SASEGT. V shed 2 bases and J shed 0 bases, with 17 bases lying between them. The CDR3 loop spans 17 amino acids. CDR3 amino acids: CASSERSKGHSSYEQYF. As DNA, the CDR3 is TGTGCCAGCAGTGAAAGGTCGAAAGGCCACAGCTCCTACGAGCAGTACTTC.

This chain links TRBV7-9 with TRBJ2-2; no reliable D call. Between the trimmed V and J ends, which lost 3 bases and 0 bases, there was a span of 5 bases. The V gene's germline CDR1 is SEHNR and CDR2 FQNEAQ (reference sequence). There are 14 residues in the CDR3. CDR3 residues: CASSFRSNTGELFF. CDR3 DNA sequence: TGTGCCAGCAGCTTTCGGTCGAACACCGGGGAGCTGTTTTTT.

This clone was observed a few times. The gene calls are TRBV4-1 and TRBJ2-2; 10 nucleotides line up with TRBD2. Losses at the gene ends were 4 bases for V and 7 bases for J; bases not matched to a gene: 15. CDR3 length: 18 residues. Germline-derived CDR1 and CDR2 are MGHRA and YSYEKL. CDR3 protein: CASSPLRQRGGQDGELFF. The CDR3 nucleotides read TGCGCCAGCAGCCCCCTGCGACAGCGGGGGGGCCAGGACGGGGAGCTGTTTTTT.